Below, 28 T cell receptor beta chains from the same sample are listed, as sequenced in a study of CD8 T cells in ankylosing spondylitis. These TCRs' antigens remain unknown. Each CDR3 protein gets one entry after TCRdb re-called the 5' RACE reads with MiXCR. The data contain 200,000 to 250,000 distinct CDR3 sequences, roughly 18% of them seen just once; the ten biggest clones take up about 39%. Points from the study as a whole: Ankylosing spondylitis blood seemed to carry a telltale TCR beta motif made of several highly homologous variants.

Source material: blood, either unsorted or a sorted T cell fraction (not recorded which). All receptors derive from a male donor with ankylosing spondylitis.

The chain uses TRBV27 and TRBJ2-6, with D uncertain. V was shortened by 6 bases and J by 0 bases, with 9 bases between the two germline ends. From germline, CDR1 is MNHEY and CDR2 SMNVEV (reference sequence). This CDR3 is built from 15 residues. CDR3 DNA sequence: TGTGCCAGCAGAGACCGCTACTCTGGGGCCAACGTCCTGACTTTC. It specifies CASRDRYSGANVLTF.

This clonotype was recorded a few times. CDR3 region: CASRTTSGGSETQYF. DNA for the CDR3: TGCGCCAGCAGGACGACTAGCGGGGGATCAGAGACCCAGTACTTC. The chain is built from TRBV10-2 and TRBJ2-5; 12 bases line up with TRBD2. The CDR3 is made up of 15 amino acids. CDR1 and CDR2 (germline): WSHSY, SAAADI. Germline trimming cut 6 bases from V and 4 bases from J; bases unmatched to any gene: 6.

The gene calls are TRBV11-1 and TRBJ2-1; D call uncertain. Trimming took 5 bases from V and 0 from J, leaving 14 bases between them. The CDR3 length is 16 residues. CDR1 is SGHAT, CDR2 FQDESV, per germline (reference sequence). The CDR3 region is CASSPTPISSYNEQFF. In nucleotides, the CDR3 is TGTGCCAGCAGCCCAACCCCAATCAGCTCCTACAATGAGCAGTTCTTC. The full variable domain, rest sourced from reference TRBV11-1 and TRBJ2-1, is EAEVAQSPRYKITEKSQAVAFWCDPISGHATLYWYRQILGQGPELLVQFQDESVVDDSQLPKDRFSAERLKGVDSTLKIQPAELGDSAMYLCASSPTPISSYNEQFFGPGTRLTVL.

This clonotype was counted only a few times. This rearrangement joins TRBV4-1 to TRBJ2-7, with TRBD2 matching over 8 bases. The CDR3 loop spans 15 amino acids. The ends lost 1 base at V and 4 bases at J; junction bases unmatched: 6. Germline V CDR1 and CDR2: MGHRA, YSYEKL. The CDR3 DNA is TGCGCCAGCAGCCAAGTACTAGCGGTATCTTACGAGCAGTACTTC. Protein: CASSQVLAVSYEQYF.

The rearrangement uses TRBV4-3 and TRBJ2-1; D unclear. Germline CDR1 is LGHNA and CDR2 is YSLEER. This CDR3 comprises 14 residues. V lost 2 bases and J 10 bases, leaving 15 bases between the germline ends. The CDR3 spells CASSQTVQLEEQFF. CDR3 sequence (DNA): TGCGCCAGCAGCCAAACCGTACAGTTAGAGGAGCAGTTCTTC.

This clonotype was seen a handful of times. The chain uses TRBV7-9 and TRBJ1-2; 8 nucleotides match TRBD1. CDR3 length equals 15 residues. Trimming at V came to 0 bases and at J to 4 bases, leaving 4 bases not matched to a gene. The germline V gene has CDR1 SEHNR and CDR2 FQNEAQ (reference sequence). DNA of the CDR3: TGTGCCAGCAGCTTAGCCGGACAGGGAAGCTATGGCTACACCTTC. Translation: CASSLAGQGSYGYTF.

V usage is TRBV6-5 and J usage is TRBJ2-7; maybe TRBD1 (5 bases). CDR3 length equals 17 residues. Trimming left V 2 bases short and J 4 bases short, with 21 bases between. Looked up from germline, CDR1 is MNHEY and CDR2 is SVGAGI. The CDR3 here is CASSYTFRDRLRYEQYF. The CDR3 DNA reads TGTGCCAGCAGTTACACGTTCCGTGACAGATTACGTTACGAGCAGTACTTC.

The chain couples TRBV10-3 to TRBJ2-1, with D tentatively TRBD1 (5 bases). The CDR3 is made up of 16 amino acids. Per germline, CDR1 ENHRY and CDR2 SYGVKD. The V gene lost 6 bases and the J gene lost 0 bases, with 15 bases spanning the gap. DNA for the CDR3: TGTGCCATCAGCGTACAAGGGGAACCCTCCTACAATGAGCAGTTCTTC. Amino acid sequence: CAISVQGEPSYNEQFF.

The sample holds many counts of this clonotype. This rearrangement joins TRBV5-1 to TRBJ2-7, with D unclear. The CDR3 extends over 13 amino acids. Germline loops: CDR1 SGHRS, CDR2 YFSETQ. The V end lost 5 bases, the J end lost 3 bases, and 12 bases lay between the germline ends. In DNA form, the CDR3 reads TGCGCCAGCAGGCTTACCGGAAACTACGAGCAGTACTTC. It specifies CASRLTGNYEQYF.

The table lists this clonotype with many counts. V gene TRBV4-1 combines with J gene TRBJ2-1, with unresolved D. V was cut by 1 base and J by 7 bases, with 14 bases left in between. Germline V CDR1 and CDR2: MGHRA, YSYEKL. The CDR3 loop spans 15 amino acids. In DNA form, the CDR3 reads TGCGCCAGCAGCCAAGTAGGTCTAGTAGTGAATGAGCAGTTCTTC. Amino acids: CASSQVGLVVNEQFF.

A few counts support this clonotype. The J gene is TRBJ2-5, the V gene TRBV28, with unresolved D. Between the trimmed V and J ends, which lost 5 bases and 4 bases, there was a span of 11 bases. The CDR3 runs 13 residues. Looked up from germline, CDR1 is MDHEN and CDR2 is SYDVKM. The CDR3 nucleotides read TGTGCCAGCAGTACCCGGACCGTAGAGACCCAGTACTTC. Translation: CASSTRTVETQYF.

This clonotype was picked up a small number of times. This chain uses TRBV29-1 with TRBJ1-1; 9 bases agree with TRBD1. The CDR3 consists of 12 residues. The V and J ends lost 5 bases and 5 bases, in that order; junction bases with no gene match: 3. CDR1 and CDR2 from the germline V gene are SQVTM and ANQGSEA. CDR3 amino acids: CSVPGTGTEAFF. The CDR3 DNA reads TGCAGCGTTCCCGGGACAGGGACTGAAGCTTTCTTT.

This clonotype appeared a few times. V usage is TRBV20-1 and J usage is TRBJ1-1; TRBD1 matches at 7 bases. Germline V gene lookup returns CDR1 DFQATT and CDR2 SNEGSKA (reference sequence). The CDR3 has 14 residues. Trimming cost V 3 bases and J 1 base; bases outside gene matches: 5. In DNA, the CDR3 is TGCAGTGCTAGCTACGAGGGGGCGAACACTGAAGCTTTCTTT. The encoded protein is CSASYEGANTEAFF.

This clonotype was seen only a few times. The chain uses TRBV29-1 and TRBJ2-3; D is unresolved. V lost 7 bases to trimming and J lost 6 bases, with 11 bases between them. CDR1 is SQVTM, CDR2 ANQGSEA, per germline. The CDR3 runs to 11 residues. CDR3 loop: CSADHGDTQYF. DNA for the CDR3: TGCAGCGCCGATCATGGGGATACGCAGTATTTT.

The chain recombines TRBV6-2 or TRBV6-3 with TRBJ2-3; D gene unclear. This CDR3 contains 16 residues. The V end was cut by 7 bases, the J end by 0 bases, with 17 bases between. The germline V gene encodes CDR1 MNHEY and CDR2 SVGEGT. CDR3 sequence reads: CASTLLGTSSTDTQYF. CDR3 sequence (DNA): TGTGCCAGCACTCTTCTGGGTACCTCTAGCACAGATACGCAGTATTTT.

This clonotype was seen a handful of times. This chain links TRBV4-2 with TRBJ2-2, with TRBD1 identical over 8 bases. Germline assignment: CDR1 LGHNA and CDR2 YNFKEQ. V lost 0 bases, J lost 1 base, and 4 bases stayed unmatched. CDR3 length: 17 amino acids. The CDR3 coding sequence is TGTGCCAGCAGCCAAGATGCCGGGACAGGGAACACCGGGGAGCTGTTTTTT. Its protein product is CASSQDAGTGNTGELFF.

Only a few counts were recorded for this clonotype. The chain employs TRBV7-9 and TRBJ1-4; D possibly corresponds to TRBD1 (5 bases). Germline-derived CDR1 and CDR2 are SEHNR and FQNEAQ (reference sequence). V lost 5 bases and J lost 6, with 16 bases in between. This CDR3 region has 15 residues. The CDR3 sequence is CASSPWGGGDEKLFF. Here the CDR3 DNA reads TGTGCCAGCAGCCCATGGGGGGGAGGGGATGAAAAACTGTTTTTT.

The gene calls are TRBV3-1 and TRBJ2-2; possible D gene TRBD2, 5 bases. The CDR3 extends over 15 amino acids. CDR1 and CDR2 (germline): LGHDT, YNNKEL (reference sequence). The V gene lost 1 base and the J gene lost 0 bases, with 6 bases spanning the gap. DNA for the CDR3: TGTGCCAGCAGCCAAGTGGGAGCGAACACCGGGGAGCTGTTTTTT. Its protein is CASSQVGANTGELFF.

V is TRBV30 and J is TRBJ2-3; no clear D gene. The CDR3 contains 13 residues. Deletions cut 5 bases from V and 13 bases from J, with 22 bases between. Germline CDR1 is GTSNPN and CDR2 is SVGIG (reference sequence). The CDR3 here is CAWLKDTTHREYF. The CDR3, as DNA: TGTGCCTGGCTTAAAGACACGACTCATAGGGAGTATTTT.

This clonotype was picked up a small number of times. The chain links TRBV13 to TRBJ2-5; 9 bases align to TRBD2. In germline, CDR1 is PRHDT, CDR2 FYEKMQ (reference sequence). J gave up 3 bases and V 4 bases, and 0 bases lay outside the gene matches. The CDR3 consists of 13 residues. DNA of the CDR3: TGTGCCAGCAGCTCTAGCGGGAAAGAGACCCAGTACTTC. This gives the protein CASSSSGKETQYF.

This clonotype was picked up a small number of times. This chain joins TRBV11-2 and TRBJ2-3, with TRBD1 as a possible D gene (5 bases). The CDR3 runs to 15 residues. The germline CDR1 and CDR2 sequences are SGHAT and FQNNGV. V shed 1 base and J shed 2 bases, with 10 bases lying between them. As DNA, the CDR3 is TGTGCCAGCAGCTTAGTTGGGGCTATCACAGATACGCAGTATTTT. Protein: CASSLVGAITDTQYF.

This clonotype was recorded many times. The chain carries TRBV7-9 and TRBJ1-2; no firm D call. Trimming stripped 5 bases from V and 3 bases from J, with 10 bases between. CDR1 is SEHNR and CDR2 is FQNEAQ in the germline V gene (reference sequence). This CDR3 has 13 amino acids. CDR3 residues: CASSHFLDYGYTF. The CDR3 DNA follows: TGTGCCAGCAGCCACTTTCTGGACTATGGCTACACCTTC.

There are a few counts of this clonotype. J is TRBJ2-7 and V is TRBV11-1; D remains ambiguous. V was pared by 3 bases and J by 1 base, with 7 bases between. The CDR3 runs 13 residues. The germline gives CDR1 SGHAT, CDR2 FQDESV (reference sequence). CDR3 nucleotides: TGTGCCAGCAGCTTGCCACCGTCCTACGAGCAGTACTTC. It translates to CASSLPPSYEQYF.

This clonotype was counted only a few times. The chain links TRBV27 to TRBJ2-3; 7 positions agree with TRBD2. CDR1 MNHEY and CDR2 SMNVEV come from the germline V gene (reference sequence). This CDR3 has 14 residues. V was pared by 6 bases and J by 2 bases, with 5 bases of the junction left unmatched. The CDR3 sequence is CASSLGTTTDTQYF. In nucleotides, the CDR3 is TGTGCCAGCAGCCTCGGGACTACCACAGATACGCAGTATTTT.

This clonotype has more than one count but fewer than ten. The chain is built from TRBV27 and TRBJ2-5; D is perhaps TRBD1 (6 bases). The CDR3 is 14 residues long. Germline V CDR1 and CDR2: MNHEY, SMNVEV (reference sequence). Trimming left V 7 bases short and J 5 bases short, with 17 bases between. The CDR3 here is CASTDSTTGETQYF. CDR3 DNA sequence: TGTGCCAGCACGGACAGCACTACCGGGGAGACCCAGTACTTC.

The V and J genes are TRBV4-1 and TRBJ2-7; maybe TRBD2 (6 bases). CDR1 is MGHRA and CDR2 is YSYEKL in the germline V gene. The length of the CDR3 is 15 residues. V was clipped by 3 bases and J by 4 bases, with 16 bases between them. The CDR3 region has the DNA TGCGCCAGCAGCCAGGGCGGGGCTCCTGGGTACGAGCAGTACTTC. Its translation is CASSQGGAPGYEQYF.

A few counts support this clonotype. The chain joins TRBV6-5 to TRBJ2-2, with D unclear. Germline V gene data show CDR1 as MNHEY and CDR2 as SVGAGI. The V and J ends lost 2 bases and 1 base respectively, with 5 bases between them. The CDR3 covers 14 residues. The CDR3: CASSYAQNTGELFF. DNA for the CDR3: TGTGCCAGCAGTTACGCCCAGAACACCGGGGAGCTGTTTTTT.

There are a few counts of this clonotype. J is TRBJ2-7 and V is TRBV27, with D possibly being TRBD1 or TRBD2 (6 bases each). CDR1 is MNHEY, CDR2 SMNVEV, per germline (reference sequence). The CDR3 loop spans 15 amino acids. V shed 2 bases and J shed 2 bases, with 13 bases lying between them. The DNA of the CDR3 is TGTGCCAGCAGTTTAAACGAGGGGGGAGCCTACGAGCAGTACTTC. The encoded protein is CASSLNEGGAYEQYF.